The 28 T cell receptor beta chains below come from one sample, sequenced in a study of blood T cells in healthy people across ages (dated by TCRdb to about 2015). The library was generated by 5' RACE. These reads were obtained on an Illumina HiSeq 2500. The second PCR ran for roughly 7 to 12 cycles and used a J-beta primer mix along with a sample-barcoded 5' primer. The public reads were quality trimmed at Q25 with fastp and then assembled into clones with MiXCR by TCRdb, keeping productive beta chains. Identical CDR3 proteins give one entry, which carries the most common genes and DNA. The sample yields 1.5 million to 2 million distinct CDR3 sequences; roughly a third were counted once. The ten biggest clones cover about 11% of the sample. Specimen: blood. Every receptor here comes from a woman between 25 and 40 years old in good health.

The gene calls are TRBV11-2 and TRBJ2-3, with D possibly matching TRBD1 (5 bases). V gave up 3 bases and J gave up 1 base, with 8 bases separating them. Germline V gene lookup returns CDR1 SGHAT and CDR2 FQNNGV. CDR3 length: 14 residues. CDR3 nucleotide sequence: TGTGCCAGCAGCTTTACCAGGGGCACAGATACGCAGTATTTT. Protein sequence: CASSFTRGTDTQYF.

This clonotype was counted between two and nine times. The chain has TRBV3-1 and TRBJ2-7; 8 bases map to TRBD1. V shed 1 base and J 4 bases; nucleotides not matched to a gene: 6. The CDR3 covers 15 residues. CDR1 LGHDT and CDR2 YNNKEL come from the germline V gene (reference sequence). CDR3 region: CASSQATGAPYEQYF. CDR3 sequence (DNA): TGTGCCAGCAGCCAAGCGACAGGGGCTCCTTACGAGCAGTACTTC.

This chain connects TRBV5-4 to TRBJ2-3, with 11 nucleotides matching TRBD2. The V gene's germline CDR1 is SGHNT and CDR2 YYREEE (reference sequence). CDR3 length: 16 residues. V was clipped by 4 bases and J by 8 bases; unmatched bases: 12. The CDR3 loop is CASSTTGTSGSGTQYF. CDR3 bases: TGTGCCAGCAGCACAACCGGGACTAGCGGCAGCGGTACGCAGTATTTT.

The chain carries TRBV6-5 and TRBJ1-1, with 7 bases identical to TRBD1. CDR1 is MNHEY and CDR2 is SVGAGI in the germline V gene. The CDR3 loop spans 12 amino acids. Losses at the gene ends were 6 bases for V and 11 bases for J; bases not matched to a gene: 9. CDR3 in DNA: TGTGCCAGCAGAACCACAGGGGAGGGTGCTTTCTTT. It codes for CASRTTGEGAFF.

Ten or more counts support this clonotype. The chain is built from TRBV7-2 and TRBJ2-7, with 11 nucleotides matching TRBD2. V lost 0 bases, J lost 5 bases, and 3 bases stayed unmatched. The CDR3 length is 15 residues. Germline CDR1 reads SGHTA; CDR2 reads FQGNSA. CDR3 amino acids: CASSLAVAGGDEQYF. The CDR3 DNA reads TGTGCCAGCAGCTTAGCGGTAGCGGGAGGGGACGAGCAGTACTTC.

With regard to this clonotype: One junction end does not reproduce the germline sequence, and a read error may be involved. This chain connects TRBV20-1 to TRBJ2-3; the match to TRBD1 covers 9 bases. The CDR3 has 13 amino acids. Per the germline V gene, CDR1 is DFQATT and CDR2 is SNEGSKA (reference sequence). CDR3 in DNA: TGCAGTGCTGGGACAGGGAGCACAAATACGCAGTATTTT. Amino acids: CSAGTGSTNTQYF.

CDR3 residues: CASSQGGGLAGFEQYF. The CDR3 DNA sequence: TGTGCCAGCAGCCAAGGCGGCGGGCTAGCCGGTTTCGAGCAGTACTTC. The chain uses TRBV4-2 and TRBJ2-7; tentative D call: TRBD2 (5 bases). Germline V gene data show CDR1 as LGHNA and CDR2 as YNFKEQ. Trimming took off 1 base at V and 6 bases at J, with 19 bases between the two ends. This CDR3 contains 16 residues.

The chain employs TRBV7-6 and TRBJ2-1, with D hard to call. CDR3 length equals 16 residues. CDR1 and CDR2 from the germline V gene are SGHVS and FNYEAQ. Trimming left V 5 bases short and J 1 base short, with 15 bases between. The CDR3 sequence: CASSPQALVSYNEQFF. In DNA, the CDR3 is TGTGCCAGCAGCCCCCAAGCTCTGGTGTCCTACAATGAGCAGTTCTTC.

The rearrangement links TRBV6-2 or TRBV6-3 to TRBJ1-5, with D perhaps TRBD1 (6 bases). The germline gives CDR1 MNHEY, CDR2 SVGEGT. Trimming removed 11 bases at V and 6 bases at J, with 14 bases between. The CDR3 spans 12 residues. Written as DNA, the CDR3 is TGTGCCGTGCAACAGGGTAGTCAGCCCCAGCATTTT. Translating gives CAVQQGSQPQHF.

Details on this clonotype: At one boundary the junction diverges from the germline segment, which might be a read error. V is TRBV3-1 and J is TRBJ2-7; tentatively, D is TRBD2 (5 bases). The CDR3 runs to 16 residues. Germline V gene data show CDR1 as LGHDT and CDR2 as YNNKEL (reference sequence). CDR3 in DNA: TGTGCCAGTAGCCAACCAAGGACTGATAGCTCCTACGAGCAGTACTTC. Translated: CASSQPRTDSSYEQYF.

The J gene is TRBJ1-2, the V gene TRBV20-1; 8 positions agree with TRBD1. V was pared by 5 bases and J by 5 bases, with 7 bases of the junction left unmatched. The CDR3 sequence is 13 residues long. Germline CDR1 reads DFQATT; CDR2 reads SNEGSKA (reference sequence). The CDR3 protein is CSAPGQGQYGYTF. The CDR3 DNA reads TGCAGTGCTCCTGGACAGGGCCAATATGGCTACACCTTC.

This chain connects TRBV20-1 to TRBJ1-5; no firm D call. With 2 bases removed from V and 9 bases from J, the gap between germline ends came to 11 bases. Germline values: CDR1 DFQATT, CDR2 SNEGSKA (reference sequence). The CDR3 totals 12 residues. The CDR3 DNA sequence: TGCAGTGCTAGATCCTCCTCGCTGCCCCAGCATTTT. It codes for CSARSSSLPQHF.

V gene TRBV28 combines with J gene TRBJ1-2; no definite D call. CDR1 is MDHEN and CDR2 is SYDVKM in the germline V gene. V was pared by 5 bases and J by 5 bases, with 21 bases between. The CDR3 is 16 residues long. The CDR3 is CASSPHPWATRYGYTF. Written as DNA, the CDR3 is TGTGCCAGCAGTCCTCACCCTTGGGCTACTCGATATGGCTACACCTTC.

This rearrangement joins TRBV20-1 to TRBJ2-5; tentatively, D is TRBD1 (5 bases). From germline, CDR1 is DFQATT and CDR2 SNEGSKA (reference sequence). V lost 3 bases to trimming and J lost 4 bases, with 15 bases between them. CDR3 length: 14 amino acids. This CDR3 reads CSASGQGNLETQYF. In nucleotides, the CDR3 is TGCAGTGCTAGCGGGCAGGGTAATTTAGAGACCCAGTACTTC.

V usage is TRBV27 and J usage is TRBJ1-2; a possible D gene is TRBD1 (5 bases). This CDR3 comprises 15 residues. Trimming shortened V by 5 bases and J by 4 bases, and 17 bases separated the two germline ends. Germline CDR1 MNHEY, CDR2 SMNVEV (reference sequence). The CDR3 loop is CASSARQTDSYGYTF. CDR3 in DNA: TGTGCCAGCAGTGCGCGGCAGACAGACAGCTATGGCTACACCTTC.

J is TRBJ1-1 and V is TRBV30; 8 positions match TRBD1. The junction had 20 bases not matched to a gene; V was cut back by 4 bases and J by 10 bases. The CDR3 length is 16 residues. The germline V gene has CDR1 GTSNPN and CDR2 SVGIG (reference sequence). CDR3 protein: CAWNPGARGLTVAAFF. CDR3 in DNA: TGTGCCTGGAATCCGGGGGCCAGGGGGCTTACGGTTGCAGCTTTCTTT.

This clonotype was observed many times. The chain combines TRBV4-1 with TRBJ2-1; TRBD2 is a possible D gene (5 bases). The CDR3 consists of 15 residues. Germline CDR1 and CDR2: MGHRA and YSYEKL. V was trimmed by 0 bases and J by 2 bases, leaving 8 bases between them. The CDR3 nucleotides read TGCGCCAGCAGCCAAGATCGCGGGCCCTACAATGAGCAGTTCTTC. This sequence encodes CASSQDRGPYNEQFF.

To note about this clonotype: Sequence at one end of the junction differs from germline and may be a read error. The CDR3 loop is CASSLAADAQYF. The CDR3 DNA is TGTGCCAGCAGCTTAGCCGCAGATGCGCAGTATTTT. The chain employs TRBV7-8 and TRBJ2-3, with unresolved D. This CDR3 is 12 amino acids long. Germline V gene sequence: CDR1 SGHVS, CDR2 FQNEAQ.

The chain joins TRBV5-1 to TRBJ2-6, with 11 nucleotides matching TRBD1. Germline assignment: CDR1 SGHRS and CDR2 YFSETQ. The CDR3 covers 19 residues. The V segment lost 4 bases and the J segment 2 bases; nucleotides outside the gene matches: 11. Here the CDR3 reads CASSVLPGQGDAGANVLTF. The CDR3 bases are TGCGCCAGCAGCGTACTTCCGGGACAGGGGGACGCTGGGGCCAACGTCCTGACTTTC.

This clonotype appeared many times. The J gene is TRBJ2-7, the V gene TRBV10-3; 9 nucleotides match TRBD2. Germline trimming cut 2 bases from V and 2 bases from J; bases unmatched to any gene: 7. This CDR3 spans 16 amino acids. Looked up from germline, CDR1 is ENHRY and CDR2 is SYGVKD. The CDR3 DNA reads TGTGCCATCAGTGAGGCGGTAGCGGGGGCACCCTACGAGCAGTACTTC. It specifies CAISEAVAGAPYEQYF.

The V call is TRBV3-1, the J call TRBJ2-1, with TRBD2 identical over 14 bases. Trimming cost V 1 base and J 5 bases; bases outside gene matches: 4. Germline CDR1 is LGHDT and CDR2 is YNNKEL (reference sequence). The CDR3 consists of 17 residues. This chain's CDR3 is CASSQGLAGGSDNEQFF. CDR3 DNA sequence: TGTGCCAGCAGCCAAGGACTAGCGGGGGGGTCGGACAATGAGCAGTTCTTC.

The V gene is TRBV12-3 or TRBV12-4, the J gene TRBJ2-1; 11 bases fit TRBD2. The CDR3 runs 14 residues. J gave up 5 bases and V 6 bases, and 3 bases lay outside the gene matches. The CDR3 region has the DNA TGTGCCAGCAGGCCTAGCGGGGGGCACAATGAGCAGTTCTTC. The encoded protein is CASRPSGGHNEQFF.

The chain links TRBV24-1 to TRBJ2-3; 10 bases are a match to TRBD1. The junction had 4 bases not matched to a gene; V was cut back by 3 bases and J by 2 bases. The length of the CDR3 is 16 residues. Germline-derived CDR1 and CDR2 are KGHDR and SFDVKD. The CDR3 loop is CATSDPGTGDTDTQYF. DNA of the CDR3: TGTGCCACCAGTGATCCCGGGACAGGGGACACAGATACGCAGTATTTT.

This clonotype has at least ten counts. The gene calls are TRBV10-3 and TRBJ2-7; D gene uncertain. The length of the CDR3 is 14 residues. The germline V and J ends were trimmed by 11 bases and 0 bases, with 17 bases remaining between them. Germline V gives CDR1 ENHRY, CDR2 SYGVKD. The DNA for the CDR3 is TGTGCCCCTTGGCGCAGGCTATTCTCCTACGAGCAGTACTTC. Translation gives CAPWRRLFSYEQYF.

This chain uses TRBV6-6 with TRBJ2-5; the D gene is possibly TRBD2 (7 bases). There are 11 residues in the CDR3. V was shortened by 8 bases and J by 4 bases, with 8 bases between the two germline ends. Germline CDR1 and CDR2: MNHNY and SVGAGI (reference sequence). The CDR3 loop reads CASGGAETQYF. CDR3 sequence (DNA): TGTGCCAGCGGGGGGGCAGAGACCCAGTACTTC.

The chain joins TRBV27 to TRBJ2-7; possibly TRBD1 for D (6 bases). V was shortened by 7 bases and J by 0 bases, with 13 bases between the two germline ends. The CDR3 totals 14 residues. CDR1 and CDR2 from the germline V gene are MNHEY and SMNVEV (reference sequence). CDR3 amino acids: CASKRTVASYEQYF. The CDR3 coding sequence is TGTGCCAGCAAGCGGACAGTTGCCTCCTACGAGCAGTACTTC.

This clonotype was counted between two and nine times. This chain uses TRBV12-3 or TRBV12-4 with TRBJ2-7; D is tentatively TRBD1 or TRBD2 (6 bases each). CDR3 length: 15 amino acids. Trimming removed 5 bases from V and 1 base from J, with 15 bases in between. The CDR3 spells CASSKTRDKSYEQYF. The DNA of the CDR3 is TGTGCCAGCAGTAAAACGCGGGACAAATCCTACGAGCAGTACTTC.

V and J are TRBV27 and TRBJ2-7; D may match TRBD1 or TRBD2 (6 bases each). V gave up 8 bases and J gave up 2 bases, with 16 bases separating them. Germline CDR1 MNHEY, CDR2 SMNVEV (reference sequence). The length of the CDR3 is 14 residues. CDR3 amino acids: CASGGGAHPYEQYF. DNA for the CDR3: TGTGCCAGCGGAGGGGGAGCCCATCCCTACGAGCAGTACTTC.